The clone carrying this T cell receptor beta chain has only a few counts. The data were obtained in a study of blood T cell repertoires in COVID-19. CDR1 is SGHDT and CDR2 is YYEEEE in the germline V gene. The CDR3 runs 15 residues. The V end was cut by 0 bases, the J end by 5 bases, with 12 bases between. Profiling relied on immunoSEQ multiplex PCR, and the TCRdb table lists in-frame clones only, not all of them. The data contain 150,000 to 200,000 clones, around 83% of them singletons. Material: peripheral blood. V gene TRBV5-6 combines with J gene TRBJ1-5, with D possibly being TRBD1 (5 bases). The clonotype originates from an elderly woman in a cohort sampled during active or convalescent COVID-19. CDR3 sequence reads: CASSLAQGLDQPQHF. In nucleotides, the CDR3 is TGTGCCAGCAGCTTGGCTCAGGGTTTGGATCAGCCCCAGCATTTT.